These 7 T cell receptor beta chains originate from one sample sequenced in a study of blood T cell repertoires in COVID-19. The protocol was immunoSEQ multiplex PCR, while the TCRdb copy is restricted to in-frame clones and leaves out a portion. The table includes around 180,000 clones, about 88% detected once. The specimen was peripheral blood. Source of these receptors: a man aged 55-75 years with acute or convalescent COVID-19.

The CDR3 DNA reads as TGCGCCAGCAGCCTCGGGACAGGGGGGTATGGCTACACCTTC. Translated: CASSLGTGGYGYTF. The chain is built from TRBV5-1 and TRBJ1-2; 11 bases are shared with TRBD1. Germline V gene data show CDR1 as SGHRS and CDR2 as YFSETQ. V lost 4 bases and J lost 5; bases outside the gene matches: 4. The CDR3 sequence is 14 residues long.

The rearrangement uses TRBV12-3 or TRBV12-4 and TRBJ2-3; D possibly corresponds to TRBD1 (6 bases). V lost 6 bases and J 11 bases, leaving 12 bases between the germline ends. The CDR3 is 11 amino acids. The CDR3 loop is CASRDRYRQYF. Here the CDR3 DNA reads TGTGCCAGCAGAGACAGGTATAGGCAGTATTTT.

The CDR3 loop reads CASSLYRGDIQYF. In nucleotides, the CDR3 is TGTGCCAGCAGTCTTTATAGGGGTGACATTCAGTACTTC. This chain links TRBV11-3 with TRBJ2-4, with D perhaps TRBD1 (5 bases). The CDR3 runs to 13 residues. CDR1 SGHNT and CDR2 YENEEA come from the germline V gene. The V end was cut by 6 bases, the J end by 8 bases, with 14 bases between.

V gene TRBV5-1 combines with J gene TRBJ2-2; TRBD1 matches 11 bases. The germline V gene has CDR1 SGHRS and CDR2 YFSETQ. CDR3 size: 16 residues. After removal of 4 bases from V and 5 bases from J, the junction contained 7 bases not matched to a gene. CDR3 sequence reads: CASSRGQGAATGELFF. In DNA form, the CDR3 reads TGCGCCAGCAGCCGTGGACAGGGGGCGGCAACCGGGGAGCTGTTTTTT.

The chain uses TRBV19 and TRBJ1-2; 10 bases agree with TRBD1. After removal of 4 bases from V and 4 bases from J, the junction contained 9 bases not matched to a gene. CDR3 size: 16 residues. Germline loops: CDR1 LNHDA, CDR2 SQIVND (reference sequence). The CDR3, as DNA: TGTGCCAGTAGTACGACAGGGGGCGGGAGAGGCTATGGCTACACCTTC. It encodes CASSTTGGGRGYGYTF.

The chain links TRBV10-3 to TRBJ2-6; D call uncertain. V was cut by 4 bases and J by 0 bases, with 10 bases left in between. From germline, CDR1 is ENHRY and CDR2 SYGVKD. This CDR3 contains 16 residues. CDR3 coding DNA: TGTGCCATCAGTGGCTTCTCCTACTCTGGGGCCAACGTCCTGACTTTC. Its translation: CAISGFSYSGANVLTF.

A few counts support this clone. For the CDR3, the DNA is TGTGCCAGCATCCACCCCCGGGGTGTCTCCTACGAGCAGTACTTC. It is translated as CASIHPRGVSYEQYF. The genes are TRBV6-5 and TRBJ2-7, with D possibly being TRBD2 (5 bases). V was clipped by 7 bases and J by 0 bases, with 16 bases between them. The CDR3 totals 15 residues. CDR1 is MNHEY and CDR2 is SVGAGI in the germline V gene.